This T cell receptor beta chain appears in the sequencing data of a study of blood T cell repertoires in COVID-19. Study as a whole: Acute-phase and convalescent COVID-19 samples originated in the United States, Italy and Spain. T cells, B-cell-depleted T cells, or PBMCs provided the cDNA or gDNA that served as material.

V dropped 0 bases and J dropped 9; count of bases not matched to a gene: 3. Germline loops: CDR1 LGHDT, CDR2 YNNKEL (reference sequence). This CDR3 has 15 amino acids. Per the original methods: Estimates of nucleated cell counts were drawn from the amplification of reference gene primers. Clones were read by immunoSEQ multiplex PCR, and TCRdb kept only the in-frame ones, dropping some. The D gene and trimming were derived from the DNA, and the V and J assignments and clone size from that table. The sample holds around 58,000 clones, 80% to 90% seen once. Donors were grouped by their self-reported clinical history.

V is TRBV3-1 (or the pseudogene TRBV3-2) and J is TRBJ1-6; TRBD1 agrees at 9 bases. This TCR was sampled from a woman between 40 and 50 years old with acute COVID-19. The sequencing input was PBMCs or T cells enriched from blood (not recorded which). The CDR3 region is CASSQETGGISPLHF. As DNA, the CDR3 is TGTGCCAGCAGCCAAGAAACAGGGGGCATTTCACCCCTCCACTTT.